This T cell receptor beta chain was profiled in a study of PD-1 blockade in classical Hodgkin lymphoma. For the study at large: Intravenous delivery of nivolumab at 3 mg/kg to patients occurred every 2 weeks. Regarding the study as a whole: At C4D1, TCR diversity had climbed significantly for CD4+ cells, though not for CD8+ cells. What caused the repertoire differences, perhaps disease activity or prior therapy, remains undefined.

Each patient relapsed following autologous stem cell transplantation, and prior brentuximab vedotin exposure differed. TCRdb keeps only in-frame clones here, not all; method: immunoSEQ multiplex PCR. Here the sample spans 20,000 or so clones, around 67% being singletons. V was clipped by 6 bases and J by 3 bases, with 12 bases between them. The CDR3 sequence is 13 residues long. Germline CDR1 and CDR2: MNHEY and SVGAGI. As concerns this clone: Its cognate antigen is unknown.

Here the sequenced sample was peripheral blood mononuclear cells (PBMCs), taken before the second cycle of nivolumab. This TCR derives from a human donor with classical Hodgkin lymphoma. The chain recombines TRBV6-5 with TRBJ2-7; no clear D gene. The CDR3 is CASSSRLHYEQYF. CDR3 sequence (DNA): TGTGCCAGCAGCTCCCGGTTACACTACGAGCAGTACTTC.